This section outlines one T cell receptor (beta chain) sequence together with its context. The antigen is undetermined. The source of the sample is a study of cytotoxic CD8 clonotypes in ibrutinib-treated CLL. Regarding the study as a whole: Baseline values of clonality outstripped age-matched healthy donors and followed circulating CD8+ T-cell counts.

The assay was immunoSEQ multiplex PCR, and TCRdb's table has in-frame clones only and misses some. The data hold fewer than 400,000 clones, with about 61% observed a single time. The receptor comes from a human donor with chronic lymphocytic leukemia. Sequenced material: PBMCs, taken after 36 months of ibrutinib treatment.

In nucleotides, the CDR3 is TGTGCCAGCAGTGAAGCGCTGGGACAGAGAGTCTATGGCTACACCTTC. Translated: CASSEALGQRVYGYTF. The chain links TRBV6-1 to TRBJ1-2; 7 bases match TRBD1. Germline V gene lookup returns CDR1 MNHNS and CDR2 SASEGT. The length of the CDR3 is 16 residues. The V and J ends lost 0 bases and 4 bases, in that order; junction bases with no gene match: 8.